This TCR beta chain originates from a study of blood T cell repertoires in COVID-19. As for the study in general: Samples representing acute and convalescent COVID-19 were sourced from the United States, Italy and Spain.

Generated by immunoSEQ multiplex PCR, the TCRdb table keeps only in-frame clones and is missing some. The sample includes over 200,000 clones, roughly 87% of them seen just once. The material sequenced was peripheral blood. This sequence originates from a man aged 40-55 years with active or convalescent COVID-19.

DNA for the CDR3: TGTGCCAGTAGTATAAGCAGTTACGGGTACGGCGTCTATGGCTACACCTTC. Its translation: CASSISSYGYGVYGYTF. The V and J genes are TRBV19 and TRBJ1-2; D is uncertain. Trimming removed 2 bases from V and 4 bases from J, with 20 bases in between. CDR1 is LNHDA, CDR2 SQIVND, per germline (reference sequence). The CDR3 sequence is 17 residues long.